This entry lists 16 T cell receptor beta chains sequenced from one sample in a study of blood T cell repertoires in COVID-19. Using immunoSEQ multiplex PCR, the repertoire was profiled, and TCRdb retains in-frame clones only, with some absent. The repertoire holds about 210,000 clones, with 81% as singletons. The material sequenced was PBMCs or T cells enriched from blood (not recorded which). The receptors shown here come from a woman in her forties or fifties with acute COVID-19.

V and J are TRBV9 and TRBJ2-3; 8 nucleotides align to TRBD2. V trimming: 3 bases; J trimming: 4 bases; junction bases outside the gene matches: 7. CDR3 length: 15 residues. Germline-derived CDR1 and CDR2 are SGDLS and YYNGEE. The chain's CDR3 is CASSGIAGQSDTQYF. The DNA of the CDR3 is TGTGCCAGCAGCGGAATAGCGGGGCAATCAGATACGCAGTATTTT.

This chain links TRBV19 with TRBJ2-1; the match to TRBD2 covers 15 bases. The junction had 8 bases not matched to a gene; V was cut back by 4 bases and J by 7 bases. The CDR3 is made up of 17 amino acids. CDR1 LNHDA and CDR2 SQIVND come from the germline V gene (reference sequence). The CDR3 DNA sequence: TGTGCCAGTAGTAGGGGACTAGCGGGAGGTTCTAGGAATGAGCAGTTCTTC. It yields the protein CASSRGLAGGSRNEQFF.

The DNA of the CDR3 is TGTGCCAGCAGTTTCCCGGGGGGAGCCTTGAACACTGAAGCTTTCTTT. The encoded protein is CASSFPGGALNTEAFF. The chain is built from TRBV28 and TRBJ1-1; tentative D call: TRBD1 (5 bases). V dropped 3 bases and J dropped 0 bases, with 14 bases sitting between them. CDR1 and CDR2 from the germline V gene are MDHEN and SYDVKM. CDR3 length: 16 residues. The whole variable domain, remainder taken from reference TRBV28 and TRBJ1-1, is DVKVTQSSRYLVKRTGEKVFLECVQDMDHENMFWYRQDPGLGLRLIYFSYDVKMKEKGDIPEGYSVSREKKERFSLILESASTNQTSMYLCASSFPGGALNTEAFFGQGTRLTVV.

The V and J genes are TRBV24-1 and TRBJ2-2; tentative D call: TRBD2 (6 bases). Germline-derived CDR1 and CDR2 are KGHDR and SFDVKD. V lost 1 base to trimming and J lost 0 bases, with 8 bases between them. This CDR3 has 16 residues. CDR3 in amino acids: CATSDFRGTNTGELFF. The CDR3 DNA sequence: TGTGCCACCAGTGATTTCCGCGGGACGAACACCGGGGAGCTGTTTTTT.

The genes are TRBV3-1 (or the pseudogene TRBV3-2) and TRBJ2-7; D perhaps matches TRBD1 (5 bases). This CDR3 comprises 17 residues. Germline assignment: CDR1 LGHDT and CDR2 YNNKEL (reference sequence). V lost 4 bases and J 0 bases, leaving 19 bases between the germline ends. The CDR3 DNA reads as TGTGCCAGCAGCCGCGACAGCACCCTAACCCCCTCCTACGAGCAGTACTTC. Amino acids: CASSRDSTLTPSYEQYF.

The genes are TRBV25-1 and TRBJ2-7, with 7 bases that match TRBD2. The V gene end was trimmed by 2 bases and the J gene end by 0 bases; junction bases not matched to a gene: 10. CDR1 is MGHDK and CDR2 is SYGVNS in the germline V gene. CDR3 length: 17 amino acids. DNA for the CDR3: TGTGCCAGCAGTGAAAGTTTGGGGGGACTAAGCTCCTACGAGCAGTACTTC. The encoded protein is CASSESLGGLSSYEQYF.

The chain couples TRBV28 to TRBJ2-7; TRBD1 matches 7 bases. The CDR3 is made up of 14 amino acids. CDR1 is MDHEN, CDR2 SYDVKM, per germline. Germline trimming cut 7 bases from V and 3 bases from J; bases unmatched to any gene: 9. This CDR3 is CASTRADRVYEQYF. As DNA, the CDR3 is TGTGCCAGCACCCGGGCCGACAGGGTCTACGAGCAGTACTTC. Full variable domain (missing parts from reference TRBV28 and TRBJ2-7): DVKVTQSSRYLVKRTGEKVFLECVQDMDHENMFWYRQDPGLGLRLIYFSYDVKMKEKGDIPEGYSVSREKKERFSLILESASTNQTSMYLCASTRADRVYEQYFGPGTRLTVT.

The chain couples TRBV19 to TRBJ2-2; D may be TRBD1 (5 bases). The length of the CDR3 is 15 residues. Trimming took off 7 bases at V and 1 base at J, with 13 bases between the two ends. Germline CDR1 is LNHDA and CDR2 is SQIVND (reference sequence). CDR3 sequence reads: CASNRRSWNTGELFF. Written as DNA, the CDR3 is TGTGCCAGTAACAGGCGGTCCTGGAACACCGGGGAGCTGTTTTTT.

This clone was found a few times. J is TRBJ1-4 and V is TRBV4-1, with D hard to call. Germline assignment: CDR1 MGHRA and CDR2 YSYEKL. V lost 0 bases, J lost 5 bases, and 16 bases lay in between. There are 17 residues in the CDR3. CDR3 coding DNA: TGCGCCAGCAGCCAAGATCATCCGCGGGCTTCGAATGAAAAACTGTTTTTT. This translates into CASSQDHPRASNEKLFF.

This clone was detected only a few times. The V gene is TRBV24-1, the J gene TRBJ1-2; D is perhaps TRBD1 (6 bases). This CDR3 has 14 amino acids. CDR1 KGHDR and CDR2 SFDVKD come from the germline V gene. The ends were cut back, 4 bases at V and 6 bases at J, with 14 bases in the middle. The CDR3 DNA is TGTGCCACCAGTGACCTAGACAGGAAGCATGGCTACACCTTC. As protein: CATSDLDRKHGYTF.

The CDR3 DNA follows: TGTGCCAGCAGTATAGCGGGAGTCTACTACAATGAGCAGTTCTTC. Translation: CASSIAGVYYNEQFF. The V gene is TRBV6-5, the J gene TRBJ2-1; 9 bases align to TRBD2. The CDR3 is 15 amino acids. V was clipped by 5 bases and J by 3 bases; unmatched bases: 5. In germline, CDR1 is MNHEY, CDR2 SVGAGI.

Here the CDR3 reads CASSPNPGGGNSPLHF. In DNA form, the CDR3 reads TGTGCCAGCAGCCCCAATCCAGGGGGCGGGAATTCACCCCTCCACTTT. The chain recombines TRBV7-2 with TRBJ1-6; TRBD1 matches 8 bases. Unmatched junction bases numbered 10, after V lost 5 bases and J lost 7 bases. This CDR3 spans 16 amino acids. Germline lookup yields CDR1 SGHTA and CDR2 FQGNSA. Full variable domain (remainder filled in from reference TRBV7-2 and TRBJ1-6): GAGVSQSPSNKVTEKGKDVELRCDPISGHTALYWYRQSLGQGLEFLIYFQGNSAPDKSGLPSDRFSAERTGGSVSTLTIQRTQQEDSAVYLCASSPNPGGGNSPLHFGNGTRLTVT.

The chain recombines TRBV28 with TRBJ1-2, with 7 bases fitting TRBD1. The ends lost 5 bases at V and 5 bases at J; junction bases unmatched: 14. Germline-derived CDR1 and CDR2 are MDHEN and SYDVKM. The CDR3 is 16 amino acids. This chain's CDR3 is CASSPRTGLYRYGYTF. The CDR3 DNA reads TGTGCCAGCAGTCCTCGGACAGGATTATACAGATATGGCTACACCTTC.

This clone appeared a few times. The J gene is TRBJ1-6, the V gene TRBV18, with 7 bases that match TRBD1. Losses at the gene ends were 5 bases for V and 5 bases for J; bases not matched to a gene: 3. Germline V gives CDR1 KGHSH, CDR2 LQKENI. The CDR3 loop spans 14 amino acids. The CDR3 sequence: CASSTGTDNSPLHF. The CDR3, as DNA: TGTGCCAGCTCAACCGGGACAGATAATTCACCCCTCCACTTT.

Only one count was recorded for this clone. The J gene is TRBJ2-2, the V gene TRBV29-1; D may be TRBD1 (5 bases). Between the trimmed V and J ends, which lost 4 bases and 0 bases, there was a span of 9 bases. CDR1 is SQVTM, CDR2 ANQGSEA, per germline. This CDR3 region has 14 residues. The CDR3 bases are TGCAGCGTTGCGCAGGGCGCGAACACCGGGGAGCTGTTTTTT. Translating it yields CSVAQGANTGELFF.

The chain uses TRBV27 and TRBJ1-6; the D is unclear. V lost 6 bases and J lost 5, with 8 bases in between. CDR1 and CDR2 (germline): MNHEY, SMNVEV (reference sequence). The CDR3 is 13 amino acids. CDR3 in DNA: TGTGCCAGCAGACCGGGAAATAATTCACCCCTCCACTTT. Its protein is CASRPGNNSPLHF.